What follows are 3 T cell receptor beta chains derived from one specimen sequenced in a study of blood T cell repertoires in COVID-19. Some clones are missing from TCRdb's copy, which holds only in-frame ones; the method was immunoSEQ multiplex PCR. The sample lists approximately 35,000 clones, approximately 85% seen once, with around 9% in the top ten. Sequenced input: peripheral blood. These receptors were taken from an elderly man with active COVID-19.

A single count supports this clone. This chain joins TRBV3-1 (or the pseudogene TRBV3-2) and TRBJ2-5, with D possibly TRBD1 on 5 matching bases. Germline V gene data show CDR1 as LGHDT and CDR2 as YNNKEL (reference sequence). The CDR3 loop spans 14 amino acids. V lost 4 bases, J lost 5 bases, and 14 bases lay in between. This CDR3 is CASSLSRGFETQYF. DNA for the CDR3: TGTGCCAGCAGCCTATCAAGGGGATTTGAGACCCAGTACTTC.

This clone has more than one count but fewer than ten. The chain recombines TRBV19 with TRBJ1-1; no definite D call. In germline, CDR1 is LNHDA, CDR2 SQIVND (reference sequence). The V end was cut by 10 bases, the J end by 0 bases, with 12 bases between. This CDR3 has 13 residues. The CDR3 here is CATGLGMNTEAFF. The CDR3, as DNA: TGTGCCACAGGACTGGGTATGAACACTGAAGCTTTCTTT.

This sequence joins TRBV2 and TRBJ2-2; weak D call: TRBD2 (5 bases). The V end was cut by 8 bases, the J end by 2 bases, with 12 bases between. Germline V lookup: CDR1 SNHLY, CDR2 FYNNEI. The CDR3 sequence is 14 residues long. This chain's CDR3 is CASARDANTGELFF. In nucleotides, the CDR3 is TGTGCCAGCGCCCGGGATGCCAACACCGGGGAGCTGTTTTTT.